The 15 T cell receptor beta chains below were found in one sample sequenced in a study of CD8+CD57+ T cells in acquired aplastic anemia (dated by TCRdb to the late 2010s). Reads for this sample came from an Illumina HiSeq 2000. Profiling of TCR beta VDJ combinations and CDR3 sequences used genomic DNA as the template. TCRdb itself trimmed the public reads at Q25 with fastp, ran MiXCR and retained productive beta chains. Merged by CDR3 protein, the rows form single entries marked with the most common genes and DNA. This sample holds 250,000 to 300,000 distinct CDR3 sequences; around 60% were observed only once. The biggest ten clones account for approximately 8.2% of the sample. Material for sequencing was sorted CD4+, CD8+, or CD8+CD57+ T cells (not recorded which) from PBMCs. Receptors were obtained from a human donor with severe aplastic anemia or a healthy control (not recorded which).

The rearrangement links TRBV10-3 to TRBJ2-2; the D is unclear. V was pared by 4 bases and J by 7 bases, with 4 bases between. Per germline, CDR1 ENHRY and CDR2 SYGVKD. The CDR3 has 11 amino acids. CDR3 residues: CAISAGGELFF. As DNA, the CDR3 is TGTGCCATCAGTGCGGGCGGGGAGCTGTTTTTT.

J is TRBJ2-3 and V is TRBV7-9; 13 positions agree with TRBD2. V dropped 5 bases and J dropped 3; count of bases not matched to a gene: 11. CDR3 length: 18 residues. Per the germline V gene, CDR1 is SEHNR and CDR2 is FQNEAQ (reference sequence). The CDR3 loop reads CASSPTGLAGAVTDTQYF. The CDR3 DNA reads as TGTGCCAGCAGCCCCACCGGACTAGCGGGAGCTGTAACAGATACGCAGTATTTT.

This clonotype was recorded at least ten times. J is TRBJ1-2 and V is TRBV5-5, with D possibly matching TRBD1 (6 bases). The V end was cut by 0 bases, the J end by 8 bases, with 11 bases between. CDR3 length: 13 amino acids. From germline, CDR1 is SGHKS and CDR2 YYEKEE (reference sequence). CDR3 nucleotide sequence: TGTGCCAGCAGCTTGGTGGGGGCGGGAGGCTACACCTTC. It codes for CASSLVGAGGYTF.

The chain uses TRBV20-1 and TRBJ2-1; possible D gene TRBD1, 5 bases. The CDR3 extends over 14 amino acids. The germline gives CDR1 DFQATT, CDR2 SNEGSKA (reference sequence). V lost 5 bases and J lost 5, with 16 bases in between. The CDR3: CSAPPRGRDNEQFF. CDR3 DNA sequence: TGCAGTGCTCCACCCCGAGGCAGGGACAATGAGCAGTTCTTC.

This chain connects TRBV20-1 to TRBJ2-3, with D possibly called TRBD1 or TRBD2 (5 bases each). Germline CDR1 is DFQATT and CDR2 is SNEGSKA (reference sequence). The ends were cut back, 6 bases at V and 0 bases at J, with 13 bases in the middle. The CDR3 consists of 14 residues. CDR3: CSACGDVSTDTQYF. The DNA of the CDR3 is TGCAGTGCATGTGGGGACGTAAGCACAGATACGCAGTATTTT.

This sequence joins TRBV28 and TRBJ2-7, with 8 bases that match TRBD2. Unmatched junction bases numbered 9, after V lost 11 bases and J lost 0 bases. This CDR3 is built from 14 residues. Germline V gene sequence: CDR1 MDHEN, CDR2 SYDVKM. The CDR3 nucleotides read TGTGCCGTACTAGCGGAGGAATACTCCTACGAGCAGTACTTC. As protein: CAVLAEEYSYEQYF.

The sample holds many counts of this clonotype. CDR3 in DNA: TGTGCCAGCATTCTACGGGGTCTTGATCTGGATACGCAGTATTTT. Its translation is CASILRGLDLDTQYF. The V call is TRBV12-3 or TRBV12-4, the J call TRBJ2-3, with D maybe TRBD2 (5 bases). The CDR3 sequence is 15 residues long. V lost 7 bases to trimming and J lost 6 bases, with 20 bases between them.

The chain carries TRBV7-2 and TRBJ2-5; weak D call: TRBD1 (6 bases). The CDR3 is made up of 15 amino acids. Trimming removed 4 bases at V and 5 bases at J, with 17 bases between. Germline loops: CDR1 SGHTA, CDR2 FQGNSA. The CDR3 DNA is TGTGCCAGCAGCTCTACAACACAGGGTGGTGAGACCCAGTACTTC. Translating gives CASSSTTQGGETQYF. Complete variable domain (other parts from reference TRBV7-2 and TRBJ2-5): GAGVSQSPSNKVTEKGKDVELRCDPISGHTALYWYRQSLGQGLEFLIYFQGNSAPDKSGLPSDRFSAERTGGSVSTLTIQRTQQEDSAVYLCASSSTTQGGETQYFGPGTRLLVL.

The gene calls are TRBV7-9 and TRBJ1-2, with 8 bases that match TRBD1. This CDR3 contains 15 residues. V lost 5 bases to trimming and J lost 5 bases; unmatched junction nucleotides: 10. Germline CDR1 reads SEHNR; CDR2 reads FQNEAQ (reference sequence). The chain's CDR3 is CASSPEATGGYGYTF. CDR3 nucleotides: TGTGCCAGCAGCCCTGAGGCCACAGGGGGTTATGGCTACACCTTC.

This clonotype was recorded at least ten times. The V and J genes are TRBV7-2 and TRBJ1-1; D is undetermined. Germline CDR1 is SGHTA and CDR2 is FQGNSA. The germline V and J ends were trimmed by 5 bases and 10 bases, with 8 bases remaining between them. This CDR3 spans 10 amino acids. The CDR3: CASSPTLAFF. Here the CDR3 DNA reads TGTGCCAGCAGCCCCACCTTAGCTTTCTTT.

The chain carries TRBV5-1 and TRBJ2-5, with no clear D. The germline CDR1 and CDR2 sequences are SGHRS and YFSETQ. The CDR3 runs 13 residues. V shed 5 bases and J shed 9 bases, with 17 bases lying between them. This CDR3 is CASSKYSNQPQYF. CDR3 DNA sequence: TGCGCCAGCAGTAAATATAGCAATCAGCCCCAGTACTTC.

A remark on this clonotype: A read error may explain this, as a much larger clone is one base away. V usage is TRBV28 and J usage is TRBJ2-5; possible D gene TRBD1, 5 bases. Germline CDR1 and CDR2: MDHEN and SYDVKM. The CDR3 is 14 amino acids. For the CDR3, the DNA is TGTGCCAGCGGTCGACGACAGCCCCAAGAGGCCCAGTACTTC. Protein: CASGRRQPQEAQYF.

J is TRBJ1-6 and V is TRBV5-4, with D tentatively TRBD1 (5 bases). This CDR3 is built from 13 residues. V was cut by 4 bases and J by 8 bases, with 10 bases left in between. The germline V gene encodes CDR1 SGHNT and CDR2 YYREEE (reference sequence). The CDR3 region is CASSEGMDSPLHF. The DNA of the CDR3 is TGTGCCAGCAGCGAGGGGATGGATTCACCCCTCCACTTT.

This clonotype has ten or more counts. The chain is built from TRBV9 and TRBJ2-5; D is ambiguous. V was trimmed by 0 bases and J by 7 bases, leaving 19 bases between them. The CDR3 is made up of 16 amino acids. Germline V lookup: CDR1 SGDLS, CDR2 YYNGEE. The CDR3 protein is CASSVGAGTAKTTQYF. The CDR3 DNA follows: TGTGCCAGCAGCGTAGGGGCCGGAACTGCAAAGACGACCCAGTACTTC. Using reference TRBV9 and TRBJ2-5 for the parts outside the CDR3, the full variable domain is DSGVTQTPKHLITATGQRVTLRCSPRSGDLSVYWYQQSLDQGLQFLIQYYNGEERAKGNILERFSAQQFPDLHSELNLSSLELGDSALYFCASSVGAGTAKTTQYFGPGTRLLVL.

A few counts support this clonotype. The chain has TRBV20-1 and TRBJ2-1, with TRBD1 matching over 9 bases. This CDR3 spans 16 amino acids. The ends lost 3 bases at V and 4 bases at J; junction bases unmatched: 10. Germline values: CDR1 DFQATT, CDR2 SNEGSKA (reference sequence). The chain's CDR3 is CSAREMGTGTYNEQFF. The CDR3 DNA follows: TGCAGTGCTAGGGAGATGGGGACAGGGACGTACAATGAGCAGTTCTTC.